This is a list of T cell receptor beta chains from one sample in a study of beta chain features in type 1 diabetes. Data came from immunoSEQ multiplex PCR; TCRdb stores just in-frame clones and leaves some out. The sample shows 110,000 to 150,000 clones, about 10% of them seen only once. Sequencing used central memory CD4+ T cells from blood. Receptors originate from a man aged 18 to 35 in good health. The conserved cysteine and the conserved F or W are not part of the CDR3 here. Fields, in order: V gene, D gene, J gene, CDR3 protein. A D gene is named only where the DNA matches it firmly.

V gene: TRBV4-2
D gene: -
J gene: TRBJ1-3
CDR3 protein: ASSQDTNEANTIY

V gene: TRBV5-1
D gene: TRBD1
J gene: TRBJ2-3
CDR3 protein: ASSPGQGQDTQY

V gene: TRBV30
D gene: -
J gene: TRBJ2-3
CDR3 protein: AWSHGGSTDTQY

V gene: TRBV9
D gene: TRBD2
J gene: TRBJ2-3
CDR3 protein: ASSVPAGGLPDTQY

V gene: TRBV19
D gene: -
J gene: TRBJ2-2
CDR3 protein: ASSSDIYTGELF

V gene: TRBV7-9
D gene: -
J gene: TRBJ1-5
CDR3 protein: ASSLSGNQPQH

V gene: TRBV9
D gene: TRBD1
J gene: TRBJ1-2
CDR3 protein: ASTPTGNDYGYT

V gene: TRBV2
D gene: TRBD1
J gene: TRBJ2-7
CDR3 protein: ASNGQGASYEQY

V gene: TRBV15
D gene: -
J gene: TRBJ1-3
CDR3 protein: ATSRDRPGAPGNTIY

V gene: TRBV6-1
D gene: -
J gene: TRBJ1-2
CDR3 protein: ATNIDRSAYGYT

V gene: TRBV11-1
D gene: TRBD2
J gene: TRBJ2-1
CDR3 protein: ASSLETSGNEQF

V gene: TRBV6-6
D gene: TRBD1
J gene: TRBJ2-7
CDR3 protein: ASSSWDRGNEQY

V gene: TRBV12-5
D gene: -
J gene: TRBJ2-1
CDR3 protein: ASGPGLFGEQF

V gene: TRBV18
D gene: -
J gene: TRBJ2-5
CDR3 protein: ASSPPEQQETQY

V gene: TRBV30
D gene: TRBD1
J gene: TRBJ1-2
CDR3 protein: AWRVMGQANYGYT

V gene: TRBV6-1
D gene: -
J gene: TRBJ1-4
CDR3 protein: ASTGDGEKLF

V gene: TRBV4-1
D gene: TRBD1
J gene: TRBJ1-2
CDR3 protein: ASSHLQGANYGYT

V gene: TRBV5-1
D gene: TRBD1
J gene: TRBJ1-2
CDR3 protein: ASSPSGTGGFGYT

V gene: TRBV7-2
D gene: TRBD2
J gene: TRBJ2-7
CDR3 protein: ASSLERTSLY

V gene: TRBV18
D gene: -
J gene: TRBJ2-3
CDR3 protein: ASSSVYAPDTQY

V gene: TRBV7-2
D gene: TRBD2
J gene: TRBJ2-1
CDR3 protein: ASRLLAGETYNEQF

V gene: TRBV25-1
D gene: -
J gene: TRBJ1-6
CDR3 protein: ASSASGDSPLH

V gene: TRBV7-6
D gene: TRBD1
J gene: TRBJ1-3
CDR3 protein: ASSSRGTAGNTIY

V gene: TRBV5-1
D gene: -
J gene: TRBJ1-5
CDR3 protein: ASSRSGVSNQPQH

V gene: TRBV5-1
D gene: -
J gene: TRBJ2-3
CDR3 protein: ATALLLGLADTQY

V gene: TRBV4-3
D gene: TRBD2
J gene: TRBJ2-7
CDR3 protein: ASSQERGGTYEQY

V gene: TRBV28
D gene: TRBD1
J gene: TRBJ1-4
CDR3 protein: ASGPGTGFGEKLF

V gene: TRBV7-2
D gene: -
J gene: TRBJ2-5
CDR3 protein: ASSSRYGETQY

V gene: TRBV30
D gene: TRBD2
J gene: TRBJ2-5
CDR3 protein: AWSARLAGGLGETQY

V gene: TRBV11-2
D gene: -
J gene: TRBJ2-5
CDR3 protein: ASSLGQALETQY

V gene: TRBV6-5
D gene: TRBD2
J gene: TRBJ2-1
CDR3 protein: ASKAWSGGDNEQF

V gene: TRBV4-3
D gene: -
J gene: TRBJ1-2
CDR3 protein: ASSLTTNRALNYGYT

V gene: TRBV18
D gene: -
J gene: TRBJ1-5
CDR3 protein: ASSLARSQPQH

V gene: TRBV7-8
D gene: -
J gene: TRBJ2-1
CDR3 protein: ASSLAGRNEQF

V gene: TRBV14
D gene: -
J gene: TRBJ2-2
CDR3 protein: ASSQQVLNAGELF

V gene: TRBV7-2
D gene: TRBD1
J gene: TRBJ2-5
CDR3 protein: ASSRQGSQETQY

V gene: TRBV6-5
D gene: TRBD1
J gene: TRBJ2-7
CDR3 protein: ASSFDGRQGSEQY

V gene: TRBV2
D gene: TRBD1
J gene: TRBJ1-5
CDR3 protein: ASSPGTGNQPQH

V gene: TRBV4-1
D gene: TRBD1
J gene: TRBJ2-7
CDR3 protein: ASSQAGTGLYEQY

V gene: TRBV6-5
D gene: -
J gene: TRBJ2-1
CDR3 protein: ASMGKERTCHEQF

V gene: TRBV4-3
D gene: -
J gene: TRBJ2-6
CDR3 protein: ASSQVDSLGANVLT

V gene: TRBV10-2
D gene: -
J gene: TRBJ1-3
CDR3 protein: ASSGAGPRASSGNTIY

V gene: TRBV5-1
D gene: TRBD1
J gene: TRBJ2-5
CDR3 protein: ASSYGTVQETQY

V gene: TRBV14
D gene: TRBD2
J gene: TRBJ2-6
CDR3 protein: ASSQVIAGGPGANVLT

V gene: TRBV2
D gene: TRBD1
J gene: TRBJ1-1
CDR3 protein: ASRGQANTEAF

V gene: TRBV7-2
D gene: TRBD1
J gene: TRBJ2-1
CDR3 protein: ASSLVGTGDYNEQF